What follows describes a single T cell receptor (beta chain). The antigen it binds to is not known. Per-base quality was not reported, and no clone a single base away is much larger than it. All of the donors in the study were healthy humans. Trimming takes 2 bases off V and 5 bases off J; junction bases not matched to a gene: 6. CDR1 MNHEY and CDR2 SVGAGI were looked up in the germline V gene. CDR3 length: 15 amino acids, cysteine to phenylalanine. Just the 45-base CDR3 DNA is kept, in frame starting at base 1. This sample was included in a study of T cell repertoires and Cas9 in healthy adults (dated by TCRdb to about 2018). Turning to the overall study: SpCas9-reactive T cells were characterized for multi-effector potency, cytotoxicity and lineage determination within the CD4 and CD8 compartments. The study examined preexisting T cell immunity against the Streptococcus pyogenes Cas9 nuclease (SpCas9) used in CRISPR gene editing. General study outcomes and caveats: SpCas9-reactive regulatory T cells were reported to mitigate proliferation and function of SpCas9-reactive effector T cells in vitro.

The library was produced with the immunoSEQ multiplex PCR assay. TCRdb took this table from immuneACCESS and kept in-frame rearrangements with V and J called. Such tables lack part of the clones; where checked against another copy, unresolved V genes explain under half of the gap, and the rest is unexplained. The sample table lists over 11,000 clones, approximately 89% of them with a count of one. Of the sample, roughly 1.5% falls within the top ten clones. The specimen was Tregs (CD4+, CD25+, CD127-, CD137-, CD154-) from PBMCs; culture status not recorded. The rearranged chain carries TRBV6-5 and TRBJ1-1; 9 central bases correspond to TRBD1. This sequence was found in a human donor in good health. The sequenced DNA is TGTGCCAGCAGTTACGAACAGGGGGCGCGTACTGAAGCTTTCTTT. Its protein product is CASSYEQGARTEAFF.